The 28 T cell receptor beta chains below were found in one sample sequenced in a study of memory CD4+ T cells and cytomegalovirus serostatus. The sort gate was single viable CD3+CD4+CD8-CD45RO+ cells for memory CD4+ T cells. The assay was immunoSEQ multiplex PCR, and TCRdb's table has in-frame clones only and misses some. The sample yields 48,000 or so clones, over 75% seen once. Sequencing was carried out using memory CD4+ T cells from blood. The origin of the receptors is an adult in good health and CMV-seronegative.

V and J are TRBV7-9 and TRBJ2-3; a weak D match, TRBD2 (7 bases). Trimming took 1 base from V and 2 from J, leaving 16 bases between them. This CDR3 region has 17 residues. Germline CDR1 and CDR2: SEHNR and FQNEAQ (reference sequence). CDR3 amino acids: CASSLELRGPLTDTQYF. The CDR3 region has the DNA TGTGCCAGCAGCTTAGAGCTGCGGGGGCCCCTCACAGATACGCAGTATTTT.

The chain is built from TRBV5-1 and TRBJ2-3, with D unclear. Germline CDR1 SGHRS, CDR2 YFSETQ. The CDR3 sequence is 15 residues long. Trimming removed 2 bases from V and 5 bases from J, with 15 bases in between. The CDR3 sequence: CASSLTVPWKDTQYF. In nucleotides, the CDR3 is TGCGCCAGCAGCTTAACGGTTCCATGGAAAGATACGCAGTATTTT.

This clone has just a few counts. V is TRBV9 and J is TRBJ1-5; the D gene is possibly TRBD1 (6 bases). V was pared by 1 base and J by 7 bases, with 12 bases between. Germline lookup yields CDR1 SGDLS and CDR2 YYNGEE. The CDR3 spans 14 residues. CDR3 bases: TGTGCCAGCAGCGTATGGGAAGGGGGGCAGCCCCAGCATTTT. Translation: CASSVWEGGQPQHF.

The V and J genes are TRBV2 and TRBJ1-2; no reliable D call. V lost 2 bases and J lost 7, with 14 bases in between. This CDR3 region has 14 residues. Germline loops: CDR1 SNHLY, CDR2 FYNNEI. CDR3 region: CASSERVGGSGYTF. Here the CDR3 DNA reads TGTGCCAGCAGTGAAAGGGTAGGCGGGTCTGGCTACACCTTC.

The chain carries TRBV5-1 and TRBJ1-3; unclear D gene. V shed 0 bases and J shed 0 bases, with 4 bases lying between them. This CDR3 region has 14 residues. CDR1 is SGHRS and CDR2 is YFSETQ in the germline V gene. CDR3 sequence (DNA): TGCGCCAGCAGCTTGGCAGACTCTGGAAACACCATATATTTT. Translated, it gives CASSLADSGNTIYF.

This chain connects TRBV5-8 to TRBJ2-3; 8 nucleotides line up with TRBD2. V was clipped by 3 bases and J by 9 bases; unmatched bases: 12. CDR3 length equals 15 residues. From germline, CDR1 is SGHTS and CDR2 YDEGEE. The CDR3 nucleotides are TGTGCCAGCAGCTGGACTAGCATCAGAGTCAGGACGCAGTATTTT. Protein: CASSWTSIRVRTQYF.

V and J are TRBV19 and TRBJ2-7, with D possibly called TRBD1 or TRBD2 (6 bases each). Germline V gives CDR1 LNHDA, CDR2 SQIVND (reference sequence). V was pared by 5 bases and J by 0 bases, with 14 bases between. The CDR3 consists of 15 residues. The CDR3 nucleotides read TGTGCCAGTAGTGGTTCGGGGGCCGGCTCCTACGAGCAGTACTTC. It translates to CASSGSGAGSYEQYF.

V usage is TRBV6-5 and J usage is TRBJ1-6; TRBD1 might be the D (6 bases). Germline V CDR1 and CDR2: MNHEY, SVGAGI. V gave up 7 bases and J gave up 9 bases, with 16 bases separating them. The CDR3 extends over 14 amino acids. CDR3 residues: CASTTGGAGSPLHF. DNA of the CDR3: TGTGCCAGCACCACGGGGGGGGCTGGTTCACCCCTCCACTTT.

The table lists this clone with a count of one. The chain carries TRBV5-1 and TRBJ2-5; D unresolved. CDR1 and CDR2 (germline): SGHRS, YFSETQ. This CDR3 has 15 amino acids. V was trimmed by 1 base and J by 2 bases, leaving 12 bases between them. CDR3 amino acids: CASSLSPDPQETQYF. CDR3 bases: TGCGCCAGCAGCTTGTCGCCGGACCCTCAAGAGACCCAGTACTTC. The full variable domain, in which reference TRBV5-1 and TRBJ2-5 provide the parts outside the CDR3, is KAGVTQTPRYLIKTRGQQVTLSCSPISGHRSVSWYQQTPGQGLQFLFEYFSETQRNKGNFPGRFSGRQFSNSRSEMNVSTLELGDSALYLCASSLSPDPQETQYFGPGTRLLVL.

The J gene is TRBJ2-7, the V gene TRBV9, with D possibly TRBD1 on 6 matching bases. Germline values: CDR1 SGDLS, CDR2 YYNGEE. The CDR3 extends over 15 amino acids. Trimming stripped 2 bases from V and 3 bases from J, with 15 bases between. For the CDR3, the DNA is TGTGCCAGCAGCGTGGGGGCCAGTTTAGACTACGAGCAGTACTTC. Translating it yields CASSVGASLDYEQYF.

The CDR3 nucleotides read TGTGCCAGCAGCGACATCGGGGCGAACTCCTACAATGAGCAGTTCTTC. This gives the protein CASSDIGANSYNEQFF. The chain is built from TRBV7-9 and TRBJ2-1; either TRBD1 or TRBD2 may fit D (5 bases each). V lost 5 bases and J 0 bases, leaving 14 bases between the germline ends. Germline CDR1 and CDR2: SEHNR and FQNEAQ (reference sequence). The CDR3 is 16 residues long.

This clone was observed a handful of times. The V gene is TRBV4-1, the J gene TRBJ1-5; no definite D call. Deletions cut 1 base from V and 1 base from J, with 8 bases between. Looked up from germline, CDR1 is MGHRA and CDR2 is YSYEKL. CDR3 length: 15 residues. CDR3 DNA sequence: TGCGCCAGCAGCCAAGGAACAAAGAGCAATCAGCCCCAGCATTTT. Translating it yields CASSQGTKSNQPQHF.

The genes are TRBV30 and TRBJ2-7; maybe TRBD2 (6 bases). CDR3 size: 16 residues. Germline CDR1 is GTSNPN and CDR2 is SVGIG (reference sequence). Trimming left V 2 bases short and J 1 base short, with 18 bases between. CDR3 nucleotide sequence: TGTGCCTGGAGTACCCTATCGGGACTTTCTTCCTACGAGCAGTACTTC. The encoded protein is CAWSTLSGLSSYEQYF. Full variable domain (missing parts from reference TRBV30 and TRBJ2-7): SQTIHQWPATLVQPVGSPLSLECTVEGTSNPNLYWYRQAAGRGLQLLFYSVGIGQISSEVPQNLSASRPQDRQFILSSKKLLLSDSGFYLCAWSTLSGLSSYEQYFGPGTRLTVT.

CDR3 coding DNA: TGTGCCAGCGCCGTACAGGGGATGAACACTGAAGCTTTCTTT. Translated: CASAVQGMNTEAFF. The chain uses TRBV2 and TRBJ1-1, with 7 bases lining up with TRBD1. The germline gives CDR1 SNHLY, CDR2 FYNNEI. This CDR3 spans 14 amino acids. The V and J ends lost 8 bases and 0 bases, in that order; junction bases with no gene match: 6.

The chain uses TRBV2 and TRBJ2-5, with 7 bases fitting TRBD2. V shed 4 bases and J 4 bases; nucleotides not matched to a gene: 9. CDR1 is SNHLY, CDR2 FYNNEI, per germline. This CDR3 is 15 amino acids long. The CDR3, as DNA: TGTGCCAGCAGTGGGGACGGGAGGATTGGAGAGACCCAGTACTTC. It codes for CASSGDGRIGETQYF.

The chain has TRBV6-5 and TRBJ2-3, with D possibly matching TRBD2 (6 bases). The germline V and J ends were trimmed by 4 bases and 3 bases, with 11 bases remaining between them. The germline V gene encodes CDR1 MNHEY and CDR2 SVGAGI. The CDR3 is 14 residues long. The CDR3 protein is CASSSGVATDTQYF. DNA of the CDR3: TGTGCCAGCAGTTCGGGGGTCGCGACAGATACGCAGTATTTT.

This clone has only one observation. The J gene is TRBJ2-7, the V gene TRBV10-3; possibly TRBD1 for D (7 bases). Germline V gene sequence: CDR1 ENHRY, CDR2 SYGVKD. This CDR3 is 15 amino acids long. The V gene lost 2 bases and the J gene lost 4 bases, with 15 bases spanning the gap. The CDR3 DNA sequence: TGTGCCATCAGTGAGCAGGGGGGACAAGGATACGAGCAGTACTTC. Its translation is CAISEQGGQGYEQYF.

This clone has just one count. The CDR3, as DNA: TGTGCCAGCAGTCAGGGATGGGGACAGGGCTATGGCTACACCTTC. Translated, it gives CASSQGWGQGYGYTF. The J gene is TRBJ1-2, the V gene TRBV6-1, with 9 positions matching TRBD1. CDR3 length: 15 amino acids. CDR1 and CDR2 (germline): MNHNS, SASEGT. The ends lost 5 bases at V and 4 bases at J; junction bases unmatched: 8.

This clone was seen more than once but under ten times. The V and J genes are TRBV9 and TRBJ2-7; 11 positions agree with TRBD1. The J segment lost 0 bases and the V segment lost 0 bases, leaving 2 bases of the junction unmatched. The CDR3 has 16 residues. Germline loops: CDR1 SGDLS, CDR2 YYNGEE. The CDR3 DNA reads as TGTGCCAGCAGCGTAGATGGGACAGGGGGCTCCTACGAGCAGTACTTC. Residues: CASSVDGTGGSYEQYF. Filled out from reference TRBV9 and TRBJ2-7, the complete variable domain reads DSGVTQTPKHLITATGQRVTLRCSPRSGDLSVYWYQQSLDQGLQFLIQYYNGEERAKGNILERFSAQQFPDLHSELNLSSLELGDSALYFCASSVDGTGGSYEQYFGPGTRLTVT.

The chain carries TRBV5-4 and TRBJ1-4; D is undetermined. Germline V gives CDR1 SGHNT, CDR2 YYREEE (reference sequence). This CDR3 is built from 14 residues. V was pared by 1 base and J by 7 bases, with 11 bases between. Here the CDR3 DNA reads TGTGCCAGCAGCTTGAGAAGGGATGGTGAAAAACTGTTTTTT. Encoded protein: CASSLRRDGEKLFF.

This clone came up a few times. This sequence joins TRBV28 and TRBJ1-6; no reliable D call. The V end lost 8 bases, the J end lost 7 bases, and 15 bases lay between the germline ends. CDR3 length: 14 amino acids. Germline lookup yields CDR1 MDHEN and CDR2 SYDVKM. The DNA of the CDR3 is TGTGCCAGCGCTAGCCCACTGAACAATTCACCCCTCCACTTT. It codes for CASASPLNNSPLHF.

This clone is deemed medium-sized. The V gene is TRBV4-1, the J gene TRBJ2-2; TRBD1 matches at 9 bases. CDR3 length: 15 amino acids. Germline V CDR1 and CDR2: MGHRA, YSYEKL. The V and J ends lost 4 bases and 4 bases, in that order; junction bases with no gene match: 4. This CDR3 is CASSLGQGITGELFF. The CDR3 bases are TGCGCCAGCAGCCTTGGACAGGGGATCACCGGGGAGCTGTTTTTT.

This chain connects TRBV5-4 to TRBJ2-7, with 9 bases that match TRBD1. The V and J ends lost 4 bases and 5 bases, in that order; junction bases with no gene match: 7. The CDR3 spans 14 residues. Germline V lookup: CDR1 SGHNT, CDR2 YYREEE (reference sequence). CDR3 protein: CASSPGQGIHEQYF. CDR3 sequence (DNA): TGTGCCAGCAGCCCGGGACAGGGAATCCACGAGCAGTACTTC. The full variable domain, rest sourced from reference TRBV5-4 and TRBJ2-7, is ETGVTQSPTHLIKTRGQQVTLRCSSQSGHNTVSWYQQALGQGPQFIFQYYREEENGRGNFPPRFSGLQFPNYSSELNVNALELDDSALYLCASSPGQGIHEQYFGPGTRLTVT.

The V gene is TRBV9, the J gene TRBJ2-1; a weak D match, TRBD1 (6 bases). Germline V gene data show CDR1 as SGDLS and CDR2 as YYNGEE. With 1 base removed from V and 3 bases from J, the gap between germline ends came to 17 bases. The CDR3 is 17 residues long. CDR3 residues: CASSVREGERVYNEQFF. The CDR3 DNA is TGTGCCAGCAGCGTACGTGAGGGGGAGCGCGTCTACAATGAGCAGTTCTTC. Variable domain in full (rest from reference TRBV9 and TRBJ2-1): DSGVTQTPKHLITATGQRVTLRCSPRSGDLSVYWYQQSLDQGLQFLIQYYNGEERAKGNILERFSAQQFPDLHSELNLSSLELGDSALYFCASSVREGERVYNEQFFGPGTRLTVL.

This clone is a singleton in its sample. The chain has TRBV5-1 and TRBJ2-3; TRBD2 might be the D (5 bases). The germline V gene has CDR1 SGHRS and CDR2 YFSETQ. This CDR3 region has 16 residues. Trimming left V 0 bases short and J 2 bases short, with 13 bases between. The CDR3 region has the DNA TGCGCCAGCAGCTTGGAGGCGGGTGGTAACACAGATACGCAGTATTTT. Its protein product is CASSLEAGGNTDTQYF.

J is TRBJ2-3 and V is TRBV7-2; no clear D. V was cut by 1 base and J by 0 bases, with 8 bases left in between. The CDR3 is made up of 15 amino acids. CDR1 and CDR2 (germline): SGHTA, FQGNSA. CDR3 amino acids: CASSLEVASTDTQYF. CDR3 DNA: TGTGCCAGCAGCTTAGAGGTAGCAAGCACAGATACGCAGTATTTT.

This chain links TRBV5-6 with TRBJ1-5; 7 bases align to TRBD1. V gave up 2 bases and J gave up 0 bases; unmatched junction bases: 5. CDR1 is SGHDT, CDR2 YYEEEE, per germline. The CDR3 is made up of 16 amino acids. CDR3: CASSFQGQVSNQPQHF. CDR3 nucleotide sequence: TGTGCCAGCAGCTTCCAAGGACAGGTTAGCAATCAGCCCCAGCATTTT.

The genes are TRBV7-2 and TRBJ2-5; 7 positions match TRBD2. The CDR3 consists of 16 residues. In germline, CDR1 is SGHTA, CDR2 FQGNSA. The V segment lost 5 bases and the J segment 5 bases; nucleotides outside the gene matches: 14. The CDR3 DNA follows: TGTGCCAGCAGCCTTGAGGGAGGGGTGCGGCGGGAGACCCAGTACTTC. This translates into CASSLEGGVRRETQYF.